The 29 T cell receptor beta chains in this list originate from one sample, sequenced in a study of cytomegalovirus exposure and HLA in healthy donors. The PCR had 60 Vbeta and 13 Jbeta primers. The data were produced by immunoSEQ multiplex PCR, yet TCRdb's version contains in-frame clones alone and is incomplete. This table holds tens of thousands of clones, 65% to 85% found once. Material for sequencing was PBMCs. These receptors were taken from a woman in her thirties in good health and CMV-seropositive.

About this clone: The junction departs from the called germline gene at one end, perhaps through a read error. The chain has TRBV15 and TRBJ2-6; D might be TRBD2 (7 bases). Germline CDR1 and CDR2: LNHNV and YYDKDF (reference sequence). The CDR3 loop spans 15 amino acids. CDR3 nucleotides: TGTGCCACCAGTCCGAGGGGGGGAGGGGCCAACGTCCTGCCTTTC. Residues: CATSPRGGGANVLPF.

This chain uses TRBV6-5 with TRBJ2-5; D is perhaps TRBD2 (6 bases). Looked up from germline, CDR1 is MNHEY and CDR2 is SVGAGI. The CDR3 consists of 15 residues. Trimming removed 0 bases from V and 4 bases from J, with 12 bases in between. This chain's CDR3 is CASSYSEGLGETQYF. The CDR3 coding sequence is TGTGCCAGCAGTTACTCGGAGGGATTGGGAGAGACCCAGTACTTC.

The V and J genes are TRBV10-3 and TRBJ1-1, with TRBD1 matching 10 bases. Germline trimming cut 4 bases from V and 2 bases from J; bases unmatched to any gene: 4. Per germline, CDR1 ENHRY and CDR2 SYGVKD. The CDR3 spans 15 residues. CDR3 sequence reads: CAISGRDRGNTEAFF. CDR3 nucleotides: TGTGCCATCAGTGGGAGGGACAGGGGAAACACTGAAGCTTTCTTT.

V usage is TRBV11-2 and J usage is TRBJ1-1; TRBD1 agrees at 8 bases. The CDR3 is 12 residues long. Trimming took 5 bases from V and 11 from J; bases not matched to a gene: 7. Germline CDR1 and CDR2: SGHAT and FQNNGV. The CDR3 is CASSQGQGRAFF. Written as DNA, the CDR3 is TGTGCCAGCAGCCAAGGACAGGGACGGGCTTTCTTT.

The genes are TRBV21-1 and TRBJ2-5; the table's TRBD2 call for D was not verified on the DNA. TRBV21-1 is described as a pseudogene. The CDR3 contains 17 residues. The CDR3 here is CATTPPSGGPPQETQYF. CDR3 bases: TGTGCCACCACCCCGCCTAGCGGGGGCCCACCCCAAGAGACCCAGTACTTC.

The chain employs TRBV25-1 and TRBJ2-5, with 9 bases matching TRBD2. The germline V gene has CDR1 MGHDK and CDR2 SYGVNS. The junction had 14 bases not matched to a gene; V was cut back by 1 base and J by 5 bases. This CDR3 comprises 18 residues. The CDR3 DNA is TGTGCCAGCAGTGAATTGCTATCCAATAGCGGGAGAAGGGAGACCCAGTACTTC. Translating gives CASSELLSNSGRRETQYF.

This rearrangement joins TRBV4-1 to TRBJ1-1; 11 bases line up with TRBD1. The V and J ends lost 0 bases and 5 bases, in that order; junction bases with no gene match: 11. CDR1 and CDR2 from the germline V gene are MGHRA and YSYEKL. The CDR3 contains 18 residues. Here the CDR3 reads CASSQDLLRGQGVTEAFF. Here the CDR3 DNA reads TGCGCCAGCAGCCAAGATCTTTTAAGGGGACAGGGGGTAACTGAAGCTTTCTTT.

The chain uses TRBV28 and TRBJ2-1, with unresolved D. This CDR3 spans 13 amino acids. Trimming left V 10 bases short and J 3 bases short, with 13 bases between. CDR1 and CDR2 (germline): MDHEN, SYDVKM. DNA of the CDR3: TGTGCCACCCGAGAGGTCCTCTACAATGAGCAGTTCTTC. Protein sequence: CATREVLYNEQFF.

The gene calls are TRBV6-1 and TRBJ2-1; weak D call: TRBD1 (5 bases). The CDR3 extends over 10 amino acids. Per the germline V gene, CDR1 is MNHNS and CDR2 is SASEGT. V lost 8 bases to trimming and J lost 7 bases, with 6 bases between them. Here the CDR3 reads CASGANEQFF. As DNA, the CDR3 is TGTGCCAGCGGGGCGAATGAGCAGTTCTTC.

The gene calls are TRBV5-6 and TRBJ2-7; 7 bases are shared with TRBD1. Losses at the gene ends were 4 bases for V and 3 bases for J; bases not matched to a gene: 10. Germline V CDR1 and CDR2: SGHDT, YYEEEE. This CDR3 contains 15 residues. The DNA of the CDR3 is TGTGCCAGCAGCCCCTCGGGGACAGTGAACTACGAGCAGTACTTC. Translated, it gives CASSPSGTVNYEQYF.

This clone was seen only a few times. CDR3 region: CASLAGTEAFF. The CDR3 DNA sequence: TGTGCCAGCCTAGCGGGCACTGAAGCTTTCTTT. J is TRBJ1-1 and V is TRBV19; D ambiguous. Per germline, CDR1 LNHDA and CDR2 SQIVND (reference sequence). The CDR3 covers 11 residues. The ends were cut back, 9 bases at V and 4 bases at J, with 9 bases in the middle.

V usage is TRBV18 and J usage is TRBJ1-5, with D maybe TRBD1 (5 bases). This CDR3 is 15 amino acids long. V dropped 3 bases and J dropped 3 bases, with 12 bases sitting between them. The germline gives CDR1 KGHSH, CDR2 LQKENI. CDR3 sequence: CASSPSGGVNQPQHF. The CDR3 nucleotides read TGTGCCAGCTCACCGAGCGGGGGGGTCAATCAGCCCCAGCATTTT.

The chain joins TRBV6-4 to TRBJ2-2, with a possible D match to TRBD1 (5 bases). Germline-derived CDR1 and CDR2 are MRHNA and SNTAGT. This CDR3 is 14 amino acids long. V lost 5 bases and J lost 1, with 8 bases in between. The CDR3 is CASSTQENTGELFF. The CDR3 DNA reads as TGTGCCAGCAGTACACAGGAGAACACCGGGGAGCTGTTTTTT.

Regarding this clone: No conserved phenylalanine or tryptophan ends this CDR3, so it is likely a read error. V and J are TRBV6-6 and TRBJ1-2; tentative D call: TRBD1 (6 bases). The CDR3 sequence is 14 residues long. Germline V gene sequence: CDR1 MNHNY, CDR2 SVGAGI (reference sequence). Trimming took off 2 bases at V and 6 bases at J, with 13 bases between the two ends. The CDR3 sequence: CASSYPAGGHGYTL. As DNA, the CDR3 is TGTGCCAGCAGTTACCCCGCGGGGGGCCATGGCTACACCCTC.

This clone was detected only a few times. The gene calls are TRBV29-1 and TRBJ1-1; D ambiguous. The CDR3 contains 11 residues. Trimming removed 8 bases from V and 4 bases from J, with 11 bases in between. Germline lookup yields CDR1 SQVTM and CDR2 ANQGSEA. CDR3: CSISRGTEAFF. CDR3 DNA: TGCAGCATTTCTAGAGGCACTGAAGCTTTCTTT.

The J gene is TRBJ1-2, the V gene TRBV28; 8 bases agree with TRBD1. This CDR3 contains 13 residues. J lost 8 bases, V lost 4 bases, and 6 bases had no gene match. Looked up from germline, CDR1 is MDHEN and CDR2 is SYDVKM. CDR3: CASSSGQGEGYTF. The CDR3 DNA reads as TGTGCCAGCAGTTCCGGACAGGGTGAAGGCTACACCTTC.

This clone was found a few times. This sequence joins TRBV5-5 and TRBJ1-1; D not certain. The CDR3 contains 17 residues. Germline lookup yields CDR1 SGHKS and CDR2 YYEKEE (reference sequence). Trimming stripped 0 bases from V and 0 bases from J, with 15 bases between. The CDR3 coding sequence is TGTGCCAGCAGCTTGGTCGGGAGGGATGACTTGAACACTGAAGCTTTCTTT. Its translation: CASSLVGRDDLNTEAFF.

This chain connects TRBV10-1 to TRBJ2-7; TRBD1 is a possible D gene (5 bases). The CDR3 runs 12 residues. In germline, CDR1 is WNHNN, CDR2 SYGVQD (reference sequence). V was cut by 5 bases and J by 6 bases, with 11 bases left in between. The CDR3 here is CASSSGMGEQYF. In DNA, the CDR3 is TGCGCCAGCAGTTCAGGGATGGGCGAGCAGTACTTC.

The chain recombines TRBV14 with TRBJ2-3, with TRBD1 matching 7 bases. This CDR3 is 17 amino acids long. Germline V CDR1 and CDR2: SGHDN, FVKESK. Unmatched junction bases numbered 7, after V lost 1 base and J lost 0 bases. CDR3 sequence: CASSQGDRASSTDTQYF. DNA for the CDR3: TGTGCCAGCAGCCAAGGGGACAGAGCCTCTAGCACAGATACGCAGTATTTT.

To note about this clone: Here the CDR3 omits its conserved ending phenylalanine or tryptophan, so a read error is the likely source. The chain is built from TRBV10-3 and TRBJ2-3, with D tentatively TRBD2 (6 bases). The CDR3 has 14 residues. V was trimmed by 6 bases and J by 1 base, leaving 11 bases between them. Germline V gives CDR1 ENHRY, CDR2 SYGVKD. The CDR3 sequence is CAISLGEGTDTQYL. CDR3 coding DNA: TGTGCCATCAGCCTCGGGGAGGGCACAGATACGCAGTATTTG.

The rearrangement links TRBV6-1 to TRBJ1-6; D possibly corresponds to TRBD1 (6 bases). The CDR3 is made up of 15 amino acids. The germline V gene encodes CDR1 MNHNS and CDR2 SASEGT. Trimming cost V 6 bases and J 1 base, with 10 bases left between them. The CDR3 region is CASRPDRSYNSPLHF. In DNA form, the CDR3 reads TGTGCCAGCAGACCGGACAGATCCTATAATTCACCCCTCCACTTT.

The rearrangement links TRBV9 to TRBJ1-6; 7 nucleotides match TRBD1. The V segment lost 0 bases and the J segment 17 bases; nucleotides outside the gene matches: 8. Per germline, CDR1 SGDLS and CDR2 YYNGEE. The CDR3 runs 13 residues. The CDR3 DNA sequence: TGTGCCAGCAGCGTAGCCTGGGACAGCAAAATCCACTTT. This sequence encodes CASSVAWDSKIHF.

The chain carries TRBV5-1 and TRBJ1-5; 7 nucleotides align to TRBD1. Trimming took 0 bases from V and 4 from J; bases not matched to a gene: 16. The CDR3 consists of 19 residues. Germline assignment: CDR1 SGHRS and CDR2 YFSETQ. CDR3 DNA sequence: TGCGCCAGCAGCTTGGGGGGGACAGAGGTTAGGGATCGGAATCAGCCCCAGCATTTT. This sequence encodes CASSLGGTEVRDRNQPQHF.

In the case of this clone: At one end the junction does not follow the germline gene, possibly because of a read error. This chain links TRBV7-9 with TRBJ2-7; TRBD1 is a possible D gene (5 bases). Germline CDR1 reads SEHNR; CDR2 reads FQNEAQ (reference sequence). The CDR3 runs 16 residues. The CDR3 loop reads CSSSLTDSSSSYEQYF. As DNA, the CDR3 is TGTTCCAGCAGCTTAACCGACAGCTCGAGCTCCTACGAGCAGTACTTC.

This clone has a handful of counts. The chain joins TRBV5-8 to TRBJ2-5; 7 nucleotides match TRBD2. V shed 1 base, J shed 2 bases, and the junction held 11 bases outside the gene matches. The length of the CDR3 is 17 residues. The germline CDR1 and CDR2 sequences are SGHTS and YDEGEE. The DNA of the CDR3 is TGTGCCAGCAGCTTGCCGACCCGACTAGCACGACAAGAGACCCAGTACTTC. Its translation is CASSLPTRLARQETQYF.

The chain joins TRBV9 to TRBJ2-3; TRBD2 aligns across 12 bases. Germline CDR1 reads SGDLS; CDR2 reads YYNGEE. V was pared by 4 bases and J by 5 bases, with 5 bases of the junction left unmatched. The CDR3 contains 15 residues. As DNA, the CDR3 is TGTGCCAGCAGCACCAGACTAGCGGGAGAAGATACGCAGTATTTT. Protein product: CASSTRLAGEDTQYF.

This chain links TRBV6-5 with TRBJ2-7, with TRBD1 identical over 8 bases. CDR3 length equals 14 residues. V lost 2 bases, J lost 6 bases, and 6 bases stayed unmatched. Germline V gives CDR1 MNHEY, CDR2 SVGAGI. The CDR3 bases are TGTGCCAGCAGTTACGGGACAGGAGGGTGCGAGCAGTACTTC. Translating it yields CASSYGTGGCEQYF.

V gene TRBV19 combines with J gene TRBJ2-1, with D perhaps TRBD1 (5 bases). The CDR3 is made up of 14 amino acids. Trimming removed 1 base from V and 4 bases from J, with 8 bases in between. Germline V gene lookup returns CDR1 LNHDA and CDR2 SQIVND (reference sequence). The CDR3 DNA reads TGTGCCAGTAGTATAGGGGGCACTTACAATGAGCAGTTCTTC. This encodes CASSIGGTYNEQFF. The variable domain in full, with the rest retrieved from reference TRBV19 and TRBJ2-1, is DGGITQSPKYLFRKEGQNVTLSCEQNLNHDAMYWYRQDPGQGLRLIYYSQIVNDFQKGDIAEGYSVSREKKESFPLTVTSAQKNPTAFYLCASSIGGTYNEQFFGPGTRLTVL.

V gene TRBV6-4 combines with J gene TRBJ1-2; TRBD1 might be the D (5 bases). The CDR3 contains 15 residues. Germline V lookup: CDR1 MRHNA, CDR2 SNTAGT. Trimming pared 5 bases from V and 6 bases from J, leaving 19 bases between. As DNA, the CDR3 is TGTGCCAGCAGTTACGGGGGTAAGGCGGCGGATGGCTACACCTTC. Amino acids: CASSYGGKAADGYTF.